This T cell receptor beta chain was identified during a study of blood T cell repertoires in COVID-19. Overall study: In each case, the material was cDNA or gDNA derived from T cells, B-cell-depleted T cells, or PBMCs.

How the authors handled the data: Scientists estimated how many nucleated cells there were by amplifying reference gene primers. Here immunoSEQ multiplex PCR was the method, and the copy in TCRdb shows in-frame clones only, minus some. V, J and clone size derive from that table, while D and trimming were established from the DNA sequence. The sample consists of about 190,000 clones, around 80% of them appearing once. The CDR3 sequence is 15 residues long. V lost 6 bases and J lost 4; bases outside the gene matches: 5. Germline CDR1 is SNHLY and CDR2 is FYNNEI. This clonotype was obtained from a woman aged 55-70 years with COVID-19, enrolled during active disease. Sequenced input: peripheral blood. J is TRBJ2-7 and V is TRBV2; TRBD2 agrees at 14 bases. The CDR3: CASSRLAGGHYEQYF. The CDR3 nucleotides are TGTGCCAGCAGCAGACTAGCGGGAGGGCATTACGAGCAGTACTTC.